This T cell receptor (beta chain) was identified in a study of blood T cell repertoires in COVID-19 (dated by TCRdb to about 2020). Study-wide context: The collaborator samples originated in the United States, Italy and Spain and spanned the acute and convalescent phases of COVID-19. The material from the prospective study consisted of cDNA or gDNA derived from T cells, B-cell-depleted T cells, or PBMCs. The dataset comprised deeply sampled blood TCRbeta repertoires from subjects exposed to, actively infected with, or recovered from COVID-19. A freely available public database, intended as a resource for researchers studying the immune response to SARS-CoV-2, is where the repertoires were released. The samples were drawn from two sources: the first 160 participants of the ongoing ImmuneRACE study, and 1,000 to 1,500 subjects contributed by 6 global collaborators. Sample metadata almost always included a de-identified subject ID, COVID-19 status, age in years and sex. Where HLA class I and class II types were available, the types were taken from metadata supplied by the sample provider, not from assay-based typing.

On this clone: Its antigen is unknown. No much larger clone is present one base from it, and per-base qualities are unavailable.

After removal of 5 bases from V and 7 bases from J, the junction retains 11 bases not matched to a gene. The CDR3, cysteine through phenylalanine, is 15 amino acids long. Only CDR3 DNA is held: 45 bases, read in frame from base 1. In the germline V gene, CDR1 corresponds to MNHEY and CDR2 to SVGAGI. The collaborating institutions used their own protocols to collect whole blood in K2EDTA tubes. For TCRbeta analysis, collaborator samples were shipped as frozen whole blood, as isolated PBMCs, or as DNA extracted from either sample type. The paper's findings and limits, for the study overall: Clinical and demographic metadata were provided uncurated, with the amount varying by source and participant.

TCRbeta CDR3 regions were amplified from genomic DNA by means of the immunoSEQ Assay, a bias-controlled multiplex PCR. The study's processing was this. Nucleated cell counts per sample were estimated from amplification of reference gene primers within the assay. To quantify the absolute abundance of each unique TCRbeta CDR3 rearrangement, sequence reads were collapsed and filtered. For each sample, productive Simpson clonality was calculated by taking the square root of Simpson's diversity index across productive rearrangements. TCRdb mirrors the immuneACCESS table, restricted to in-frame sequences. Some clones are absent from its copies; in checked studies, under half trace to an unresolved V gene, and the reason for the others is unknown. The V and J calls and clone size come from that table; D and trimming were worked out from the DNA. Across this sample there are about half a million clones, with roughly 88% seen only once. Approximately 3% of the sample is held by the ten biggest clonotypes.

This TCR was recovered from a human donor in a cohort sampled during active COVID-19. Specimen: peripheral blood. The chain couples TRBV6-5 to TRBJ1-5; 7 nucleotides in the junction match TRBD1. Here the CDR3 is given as CASSTQGQAAQPQHF. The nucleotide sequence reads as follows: TGTGCCAGCAGTACACAAGGACAGGCGGCACAGCCCCAGCATTTT.